Following are 22 T cell receptor beta chains from one sample sequenced in a study of cytomegalovirus exposure and HLA in healthy donors. The assay was immunoSEQ multiplex PCR, and TCRdb's table has in-frame clones only and misses some. There are 150,000 to 250,000 clones in the sample; about 81% occur only once, and 1% to 1.5% lies in the top ten. The sequenced sample consisted of PBMCs. These receptors came from a woman in her thirties in good health and CMV-seronegative.

This clone was seen just once. This chain uses TRBV27 with TRBJ1-5, with D unclear. V was trimmed by 2 bases and J by 9 bases, leaving 8 bases between them. CDR3 length: 12 amino acids. CDR1 and CDR2 (germline): MNHEY, SMNVEV (reference sequence). The CDR3 region is CASSLPPGPQHF. DNA for the CDR3: TGTGCCAGCAGTTTACCGCCGGGGCCCCAGCATTTT.

The rearrangement uses TRBV7-9 and TRBJ2-1, with 7 bases matching TRBD1. This CDR3 is built from 13 residues. Germline assignment: CDR1 SEHNR and CDR2 FQNEAQ (reference sequence). The V and J ends lost 6 bases and 7 bases, in that order; junction bases with no gene match: 6. The CDR3 sequence: CASRPTGMNEQFF. DNA of the CDR3: TGTGCCAGCAGGCCGACAGGGATGAATGAGCAGTTCTTC.

This clone was counted only a few times. The chain links TRBV28 to TRBJ2-7, with a tentative D call TRBD2 (5 bases). This CDR3 is built from 13 residues. The ends were cut back, 8 bases at V and 3 bases at J, with 14 bases in the middle. Looked up from germline, CDR1 is MDHEN and CDR2 is SYDVKM. The CDR3 DNA follows: TGTGCCAGCGAGGGCGGTGTGGGCTACGAGCAGTACTTC. This gives the protein CASEGGVGYEQYF.

The rearrangement links TRBV29-1 to TRBJ1-1; possibly TRBD1 for D (5 bases). This CDR3 region has 13 residues. CDR1 SQVTM and CDR2 ANQGSEA come from the germline V gene. V lost 6 bases and J 1 base, leaving 12 bases between the germline ends. CDR3 sequence (DNA): TGCAGCGTCGCTCGACAGACGAACACTGAAGCTTTCTTT. Translation gives CSVARQTNTEAFF.

This rearrangement joins TRBV7-2 to TRBJ2-7, with D tentatively TRBD2 (5 bases). The length of the CDR3 is 16 residues. Germline V gene lookup returns CDR1 SGHTA and CDR2 FQGNSA. Trimming pared 5 bases from V and 0 bases from J, leaving 17 bases between. CDR3 DNA: TGTGCCAGCAGCCTAAGAGAGAGGGCGGGCTCCTACGAGCAGTACTTC. It codes for CASSLRERAGSYEQYF.

The chain uses TRBV6-5 and TRBJ1-5; tentatively, D is TRBD1 (6 bases). In germline, CDR1 is MNHEY, CDR2 SVGAGI. CDR3 length: 15 residues. V lost 5 bases and J lost 2, with 13 bases in between. This CDR3 reads CASSRTGFRNQPQHF. CDR3 DNA sequence: TGTGCCAGCAGTCGAACAGGGTTCCGCAATCAGCCCCAGCATTTT.

This clone was counted only a few times. The rearrangement links TRBV11-2 to TRBJ2-7, with D hard to call. Deletions cut 3 bases from V and 1 base from J, with 4 bases between. The CDR3 has 12 residues. Germline V gene lookup returns CDR1 SGHAT and CDR2 FQNNGV. CDR3 amino acids: CASSFVSYEQYF. Written as DNA, the CDR3 is TGTGCCAGCAGCTTCGTATCCTACGAGCAGTACTTC. Combining the CDR3 with reference TRBV11-2 and TRBJ2-7 gives the whole variable domain EAGVAQSPRYKIIEKRQSVAFWCNPISGHATLYWYQQILGQGPKLLIQFQNNGVVDDSQLPKDRFSAERLKGVDSTLKIQPAKLEDSAVYLCASSFVSYEQYFGPGTRLTVT.

The table lists this clone with a few counts. The chain couples TRBV1 to TRBJ2-1; the table's D call of TRBD2 was not tested on the DNA. TRBV1 is deemed a pseudogene. CDR3 length: 15 residues. As DNA, the CDR3 is TGCACCAGCAGCCCCCCGGAGACTAGCTACAATGAGCAGTTCTTC. Translated, it gives CTSSPPETSYNEQFF.

V usage is TRBV19 and J usage is TRBJ2-7; D is ambiguous. The CDR3 extends over 15 amino acids. In germline, CDR1 is LNHDA, CDR2 SQIVND (reference sequence). V was trimmed by 1 base and J by 2 bases, leaving 12 bases between them. The CDR3 DNA reads as TGTGCCAGTAGTATAGTCCCAGGTTCCGCCTACGAGCAGTACTTC. Translating it yields CASSIVPGSAYEQYF.

This clone was seen a few times. The V call is TRBV30, the J call TRBJ1-1; 12 bases agree with TRBD1. In germline, CDR1 is GTSNPN, CDR2 SVGIG (reference sequence). V was pared by 3 bases and J by 5 bases, with 4 bases of the junction left unmatched. This CDR3 spans 14 amino acids. The CDR3 here is CAWRPGQGATEAFF. In DNA form, the CDR3 reads TGTGCCTGGAGGCCGGGACAGGGGGCTACTGAAGCTTTCTTT.

This clone was counted only a few times. The rearrangement uses TRBV9 and TRBJ2-3, with TRBD1 identical over 7 bases. This CDR3 spans 16 amino acids. Germline CDR1 is SGDLS and CDR2 is YYNGEE. V was pared by 0 bases and J by 0 bases, with 4 bases of the junction left unmatched. The CDR3 coding sequence is TGTGCCAGCAGCGTAGGGACAGGATTTAGCACAGATACGCAGTATTTT. Translating gives CASSVGTGFSTDTQYF.

The J gene is TRBJ1-2, the V gene TRBV18; D uncertain. Germline CDR1 and CDR2: KGHSH and LQKENI. The CDR3 sequence is 15 residues long. V was cut by 2 bases and J by 2 bases, with 12 bases left in between. As DNA, the CDR3 is TGTGCCAGCTCACCAGTTACGCTCGCGAACTATGGCTACACCTTC. Amino acids: CASSPVTLANYGYTF.

The genes are TRBV27 and TRBJ1-5; D is possibly TRBD1 (5 bases). CDR1 is MNHEY and CDR2 is SMNVEV in the germline V gene (reference sequence). The CDR3 totals 14 residues. V was shortened by 2 bases and J by 3 bases, with 8 bases between the two germline ends. The CDR3 DNA follows: TGTGCCAGCAGTTTAGTCAGGGACAATCAGCCCCAGCATTTT. This sequence encodes CASSLVRDNQPQHF.

V and J are TRBV2 and TRBJ1-2; TRBD1 is a possible D gene (5 bases). CDR3 size: 14 residues. The germline V gene encodes CDR1 SNHLY and CDR2 FYNNEI. V was shortened by 2 bases and J by 4 bases, with 11 bases between the two germline ends. CDR3 in amino acids: CASSEREGTYGYTF. CDR3 DNA sequence: TGTGCCAGCAGTGAAAGGGAGGGGACCTATGGCTACACCTTC.

The DNA for the CDR3 is TGTGCCAGCAGCCAAGTAGGACTGCGCGGGATAAATGGCTACACCTTC. Translated, it gives CASSQVGLRGINGYTF. The chain carries TRBV14 and TRBJ1-2, with unresolved D. V lost 1 base and J 6 bases, leaving 18 bases between the germline ends. Per the germline V gene, CDR1 is SGHDN and CDR2 is FVKESK. The CDR3 is 16 amino acids.

This clone was seen a handful of times. This chain uses TRBV30 with TRBJ2-2; 8 bases agree with TRBD2. Losses at the gene ends were 2 bases for V and 7 bases for J; bases not matched to a gene: 15. The germline gives CDR1 GTSNPN, CDR2 SVGIG (reference sequence). The CDR3 runs to 17 residues. The chain's CDR3 is CAWSRRLAGGSFGELFF. DNA for the CDR3: TGTGCCTGGAGTCGTCGTCTCGCGGGGGGTTCATTCGGGGAGCTGTTTTTT.

The rearrangement links TRBV7-2 to TRBJ1-4; possible D gene TRBD1, 5 bases. Trimming took 5 bases from V and 4 from J, leaving 17 bases between them. Germline V gene data show CDR1 as SGHTA and CDR2 as FQGNSA. The CDR3 has 16 residues. The CDR3, as DNA: TGTGCCAGCAGCCTAGGGGTGAATAGGGGTAATGAAAAACTGTTTTTT. It yields the protein CASSLGVNRGNEKLFF.

This clone came up a few times. The V call is TRBV6-1, the J call TRBJ1-2; D is unclear. This CDR3 has 12 amino acids. V lost 2 bases and J lost 7, with 8 bases in between. Germline CDR1 is MNHNS and CDR2 is SASEGT. The CDR3 DNA reads TGTGCCAGCAGTGAAATTTCCGGTGGCTACACCTTC. This codes for CASSEISGGYTF.

The chain is built from TRBV7-8 and TRBJ2-6; 9 positions agree with TRBD1. V shed 6 bases and J 0 bases; nucleotides not matched to a gene: 9. The CDR3 is made up of 18 amino acids. The germline V gene has CDR1 SGHVS and CDR2 FQNEAQ. The CDR3 DNA is TGTGCCAGCAGTTCCAGGACAGGGGTTTACTCTGGGGCCAACGTCCTGACTTTC. It yields the protein CASSSRTGVYSGANVLTF.

The chain recombines TRBV7-8 with TRBJ1-1; D possibly corresponds to TRBD1 (6 bases). Germline lookup yields CDR1 SGHVS and CDR2 FQNEAQ. The CDR3 loop spans 15 amino acids. V lost 4 bases to trimming and J lost 5 bases, with 17 bases between them. The CDR3: CASSSGVWFRTEAFF. The DNA for the CDR3 is TGTGCCAGCAGCTCAGGGGTCTGGTTTAGGACTGAAGCTTTCTTT.

The chain couples TRBV10-3 to TRBJ2-7, with a possible D match to TRBD2 (6 bases). Germline CDR1 and CDR2: ENHRY and SYGVKD. V was clipped by 6 bases and J by 0 bases, with 12 bases between them. CDR3 length: 14 residues. In DNA, the CDR3 is TGTGCCATCAGGGGGGACTTAAGCTCCTACGAGCAGTACTTC. Protein product: CAIRGDLSSYEQYF.

The CDR3 reads CASRGTGFSDYGYTF. CDR3 coding DNA: TGTGCCAGTAGAGGCACAGGGTTTTCCGACTATGGCTACACCTTC. The rearrangement links TRBV19 to TRBJ1-2, with D perhaps TRBD1 (6 bases). V gave up 6 bases and J gave up 3 bases, with 17 bases separating them. The CDR3 has 15 amino acids. Germline assignment: CDR1 LNHDA and CDR2 SQIVND (reference sequence).